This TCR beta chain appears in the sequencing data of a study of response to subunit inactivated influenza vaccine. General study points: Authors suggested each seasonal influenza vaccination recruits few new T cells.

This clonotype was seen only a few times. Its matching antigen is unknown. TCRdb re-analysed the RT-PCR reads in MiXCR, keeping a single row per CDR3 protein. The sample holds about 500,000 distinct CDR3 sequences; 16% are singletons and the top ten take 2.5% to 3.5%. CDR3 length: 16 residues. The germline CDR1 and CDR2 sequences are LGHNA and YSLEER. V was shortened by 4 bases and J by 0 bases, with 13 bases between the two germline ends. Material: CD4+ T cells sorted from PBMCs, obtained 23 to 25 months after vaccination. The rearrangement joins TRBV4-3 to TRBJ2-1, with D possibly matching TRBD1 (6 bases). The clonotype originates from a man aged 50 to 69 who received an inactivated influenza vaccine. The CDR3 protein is CASSPTGQTSYNEQFF. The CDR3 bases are TGCGCCAGCAGCCCAACCGGACAGACCTCCTACAATGAGCAGTTCTTC.